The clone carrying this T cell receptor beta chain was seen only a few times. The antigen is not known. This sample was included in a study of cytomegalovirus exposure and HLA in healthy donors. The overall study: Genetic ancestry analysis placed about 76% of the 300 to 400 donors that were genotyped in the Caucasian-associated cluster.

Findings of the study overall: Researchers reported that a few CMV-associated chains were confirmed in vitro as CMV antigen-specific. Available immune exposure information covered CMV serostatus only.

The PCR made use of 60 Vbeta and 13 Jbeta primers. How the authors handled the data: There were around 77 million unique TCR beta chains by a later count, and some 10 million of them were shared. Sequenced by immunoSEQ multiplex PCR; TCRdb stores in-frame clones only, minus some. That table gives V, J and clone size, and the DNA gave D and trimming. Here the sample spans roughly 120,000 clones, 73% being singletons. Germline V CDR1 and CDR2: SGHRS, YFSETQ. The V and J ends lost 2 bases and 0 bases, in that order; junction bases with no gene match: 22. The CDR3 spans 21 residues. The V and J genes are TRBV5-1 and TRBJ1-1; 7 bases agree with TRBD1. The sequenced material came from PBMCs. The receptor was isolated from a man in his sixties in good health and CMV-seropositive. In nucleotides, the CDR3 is TGCGCCAGCAGCTTATTCGCCCGGACAGGCTTTGAACCTATTATGAACACTGAAGCTTTCTTT. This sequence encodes CASSLFARTGFEPIMNTEAFF. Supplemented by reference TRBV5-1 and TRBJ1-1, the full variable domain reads KAGVTQTPRYLIKTRGQQVTLSCSPISGHRSVSWYQQTPGQGLQFLFEYFSETQRNKGNFPGRFSGRQFSNSRSEMNVSTLELGDSALYLCASSLFARTGFEPIMNTEAFFGQGTRLTVV.